This T cell receptor (beta chain) derives from a study of blood T cell repertoires in COVID-19. In assigning cohorts, the study relied on participant-reported clinical history. A single count supports this clone. Trimming removed 0 bases at V and 2 bases at J, with 8 bases between. Germline CDR1 and CDR2: MNHNS and SASEGT. This CDR3 contains 14 residues. How the authors handled the data: It was from reference gene primer amplification that nucleated cell counts were estimated. Sequenced by immunoSEQ multiplex PCR; TCRdb stores in-frame clones only, minus some. Clone size and the V and J calls come from that table; the DNA yielded D and trimming. The sample contains approximately 250,000 clones, approximately 82% of which appear only once.

The chain joins TRBV6-1 to TRBJ2-7, with D unclear. Specimen: PBMCs or T cells enriched from blood (not recorded which). This TCR came from a man aged 35 to 55 who had recovered from COVID-19. The CDR3 sequence: CASSEAASTYEQYF. CDR3 coding DNA: TGTGCCAGCAGTGAAGCTGCGTCGACCTACGAGCAGTACTTC.